This T cell receptor beta chain derives from a study of vaccination effects on CD4 cells after COVID-19. The table came from immunoSEQ multiplex PCR; TCRdb's copy has only in-frame clones and leaves some out. The repertoire includes about 41,000 clones, around three quarters of them detected once, and about 3% sits in the top ten. V lost 3 bases, J lost 4 bases, and 7 bases lay in between. CDR1 and CDR2 (germline): KGHSH, LQKENI. The CDR3 contains 13 residues. Antigen-specific CD4+ T cells were expanded (with viral peptide pools) by the ViraFEST assay ahead of sequencing. The culture ran for nine to eleven days, and then CD4+ T cells were isolated. Having tested negative for nucleocapsid antibodies, the vaccine recipients showed no prior SARS-CoV-2 infection. Note on this clone: Its target is not known.

This sequence joins TRBV18 and TRBJ2-1; D gene ambiguous. Specimen: CD4+ T cells from PBMCs cultured with HCoV-NL63 spike peptides, collected before COVID-19 vaccination. The receptor comes from a human donor who received a COVID-19 vaccine. In DNA form, the CDR3 reads TGTGCCAGCTCACCGGCCAATTACAATGAGCAGTTCTTC. Its protein product is CASSPANYNEQFF.